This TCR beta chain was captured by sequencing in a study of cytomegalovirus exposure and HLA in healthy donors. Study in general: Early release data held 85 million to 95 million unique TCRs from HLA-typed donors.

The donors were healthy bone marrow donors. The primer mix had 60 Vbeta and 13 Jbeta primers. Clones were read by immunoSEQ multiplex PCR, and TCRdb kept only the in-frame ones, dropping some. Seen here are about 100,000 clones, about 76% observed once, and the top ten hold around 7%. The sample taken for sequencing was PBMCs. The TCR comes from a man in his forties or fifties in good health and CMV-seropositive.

The CDR3: CASSRGGSSYNEQFF. CDR3 DNA sequence: TGCGCCAGCAGCCGGGGGGGGAGCTCCTACAATGAGCAGTTCTTC. The V call is TRBV4-3, the J call TRBJ2-1; TRBD2 matches at 7 bases. Per the germline V gene, CDR1 is LGHNA and CDR2 is YSLEER. V trimming: 4 bases; J trimming: 0 bases; junction bases outside the gene matches: 3. This CDR3 region has 15 residues.